These 16 T cell receptor beta chains were sequenced from one sample in a study of Ad26.COV2.S vaccination and SARS-CoV-2 variants. The treatment: around 19 received Ad26.COV2.S at low or high dose, single or two shots; 5 received placebo; per-sample allocation not given. Sampling took place 63 days after the first vaccine or placebo injection. This table comes from immunoSEQ multiplex PCR, and its TCRdb copy is limited to in-frame clones, with some not included. The table has some 390,000 clones, about 88% seen once. The input for sequencing was peripheral blood, taken in a trial of Ad26.COV2.S vaccine versus placebo. The receptors were sampled from a person aged 18-60 years who received the Ad26.COV2.S COVID-19 vaccine or a placebo.

The CDR3 reads CASSQGSSYEQYF. The CDR3 bases are TGCGCCAGCAGCCAGGGCAGCTCCTACGAGCAGTACTTC. J is TRBJ2-7 and V is TRBV4-1; no clear D. CDR3 size: 13 residues. Germline loops: CDR1 MGHRA, CDR2 YSYEKL. The V gene lost 3 bases and the J gene lost 0 bases, with 6 bases spanning the gap.

The chain is built from TRBV7-2 and TRBJ2-2, with D possibly being TRBD2 (6 bases). Germline V lookup: CDR1 SGHTA, CDR2 FQGNSA. CDR3 length: 17 residues. Between the trimmed V and J ends, which lost 5 bases and 3 bases, there was a span of 19 bases. CDR3 residues: CASSVRVRGKHTGELFF. The CDR3 DNA reads as TGTGCCAGCAGCGTCCGAGTTCGGGGGAAACACACCGGGGAGCTGTTTTTT. Full variable domain (rest looked up from reference TRBV7-2 and TRBJ2-2): GAGVSQSPSNKVTEKGKDVELRCDPISGHTALYWYRQSLGQGLEFLIYFQGNSAPDKSGLPSDRFSAERTGGSVSTLTIQRTQQEDSAVYLCASSVRVRGKHTGELFFGEGSRLTVL.

This clone was seen only once. The genes are TRBV18 and TRBJ2-7, with D hard to call. Germline CDR1 KGHSH, CDR2 LQKENI. There are 13 residues in the CDR3. Trimming shortened V by 3 bases and J by 3 bases, and 9 bases separated the two germline ends. The CDR3 region has the DNA TGTGCCAGCTCACCCGGCGCGATCTACGAGCAGTACTTC. Amino acid sequence: CASSPGAIYEQYF.

The chain carries TRBV3-1 (or the pseudogene TRBV3-2) and TRBJ1-1; D remains unclear. Trimming left V 4 bases short and J 1 base short, with 10 bases between. CDR1 is LGHDT and CDR2 is YNNKEL in the germline V gene (reference sequence). This CDR3 has 14 amino acids. CDR3 protein: CASSLTTENTEAFF. The CDR3, as DNA: TGTGCCAGCAGCCTCACCACCGAGAACACTGAAGCTTTCTTT.

The J gene is TRBJ1-3, the V gene TRBV11-2; D remains unclear. Trimming cost V 2 bases and J 4 bases, with 3 bases left between them. The CDR3 has 12 amino acids. CDR1 and CDR2 from the germline V gene are SGHAT and FQNNGV. The CDR3 reads CASSLRGNTIYF. In nucleotides, the CDR3 is TGTGCCAGCAGCTTAAGGGGAAACACCATATATTTT.

The chain links TRBV4-1 to TRBJ2-7, with 10 bases aligning to TRBD2. This CDR3 is 16 amino acids long. Germline CDR1 and CDR2: MGHRA and YSYEKL. Unmatched junction bases numbered 8, after V lost 1 base and J lost 5 bases. The CDR3 reads CASSQASGGATHEQYF. The CDR3 nucleotides are TGCGCCAGCAGCCAAGCGAGCGGGGGGGCCACCCACGAGCAGTACTTC.

The chain couples TRBV12-3 or TRBV12-4 to TRBJ2-5, with 7 bases matching TRBD1. The CDR3 runs 13 residues. J gave up 5 bases and V 5 bases, and 5 bases lay outside the gene matches. CDR3 DNA: TGTGCCAGCAGTCCCCGAGGGGGCGAGACCCAGTACTTC. It is translated as CASSPRGGETQYF.

The V and J genes are TRBV24-1 and TRBJ2-2, with D uncertain. Trimming pared 4 bases from V and 0 bases from J, leaving 8 bases between. Germline CDR1 and CDR2: KGHDR and SFDVKD. CDR3 length: 15 residues. The CDR3 DNA reads TGTGCCACCAGTGACGCTCGGACGAACACCGGGGAGCTGTTTTTT. This codes for CATSDARTNTGELFF.

The chain uses TRBV3-1 (or the pseudogene TRBV3-2) and TRBJ1-5; D not certain. The V and J ends lost 1 base and 2 bases respectively, with 9 bases between them. Germline V CDR1 and CDR2: LGHDT, YNNKEL (reference sequence). The CDR3 loop spans 15 amino acids. This chain's CDR3 is CASSQVRRGNQPQHF. The CDR3 DNA is TGTGCCAGCAGCCAAGTTCGAAGGGGCAATCAGCCCCAGCATTTT.

The genes are TRBV15 and TRBJ2-1, with 8 positions matching TRBD2. With 2 bases clipped from V and 7 bases from J, the junction kept 13 bases outside the gene matches. The germline CDR1 and CDR2 sequences are LNHNV and YYDKDF (reference sequence). The CDR3 has 17 residues. CDR3 protein: CATSRSSWRGARNEQFF. The DNA of the CDR3 is TGTGCCACCAGCAGATCCTCTTGGCGGGGGGCCAGGAATGAGCAGTTCTTC. The variable domain in full, completed from reference TRBV15 and TRBJ2-1, reads DAMVIQNPRYQVTQFGKPVTLSCSQTLNHNVMYWYQQKSSQAPKLLFHYYDKDFNNEADTPDNFQSRRPNTSFCFLDIRSPGLGDTAMYLCATSRSSWRGARNEQFFGPGTRLTVL.

V is TRBV19 and J is TRBJ2-3; D not certain. V dropped 1 base and J dropped 1 base, with 6 bases sitting between them. CDR1 and CDR2 (germline): LNHDA, SQIVND (reference sequence). The CDR3 extends over 14 amino acids. The CDR3 protein is CASSIGDRTDTQYF. In DNA form, the CDR3 reads TGTGCCAGTAGTATAGGGGATCGCACAGATACGCAGTATTTT.

This clone was seen a few times. CDR3 nucleotides: TGTGCCAGCAGCCACGGACCAGAATATGGCTACACCTTC. Its protein is CASSHGPEYGYTF. The rearrangement links TRBV3-1 (or the pseudogene TRBV3-2) to TRBJ1-2, with D uncertain. V lost 3 bases and J 5 bases, leaving 10 bases between the germline ends. This CDR3 has 13 amino acids. Germline CDR1 is LGHDT and CDR2 is YNNKEL (reference sequence).

V gene TRBV11-2 combines with J gene TRBJ2-7, with D tentatively TRBD1 or TRBD2 (5 bases each). Looked up from germline, CDR1 is SGHAT and CDR2 is FQNNGV. V shed 5 bases and J shed 0 bases, with 17 bases lying between them. The CDR3 runs 16 residues. The CDR3 DNA follows: TGTGCCAGCAGCAGACAAGAGGGGTTAATCTCCTACGAGCAGTACTTC. This gives the protein CASSRQEGLISYEQYF.

The chain is built from TRBV7-9 and TRBJ1-2; D remains ambiguous. Trimming took 7 bases from V and 0 from J, leaving 21 bases between them. In germline, CDR1 is SEHNR, CDR2 FQNEAQ (reference sequence). This CDR3 is built from 17 residues. The CDR3 DNA reads TGTGCCAGCACCTTGGGCGGTCCAGCGACCACTAACTATGGCTACACCTTC. The encoded protein is CASTLGGPATTNYGYTF.

Remarks on this clone: The same CDR3 arises from other DNA sequences in this sample as well. CDR3 nucleotides: TGTGCCAGCTCTCCGACGGTGAACACTGAAGCTTTCTTT. It translates to CASSPTVNTEAFF. The chain couples TRBV18 to TRBJ1-1, with D uncertain. The CDR3 is 13 amino acids. The germline CDR1 and CDR2 sequences are KGHSH and LQKENI. With 6 bases removed from V and 0 bases from J, the gap between germline ends came to 8 bases. The full variable domain, in which reference TRBV18 and TRBJ1-1 provide the parts outside the CDR3, is NAGVMQNPRHLVRRRGQEARLRCSPMKGHSHVYWYRQLPEEGLKFMVYLQKENIIDESGMPKERFSAEFPKEGPSILRIQQVVRGDSAAYFCASSPTVNTEAFFGQGTRLTVV.

This chain connects TRBV3-1 (or the pseudogene TRBV3-2) to TRBJ1-1; D uncertain. Germline assignment: CDR1 LGHDT and CDR2 YNNKEL (reference sequence). The V end was cut by 1 base, the J end by 0 bases, with 12 bases between. This CDR3 contains 16 residues. CDR3 residues: CASSQGSGRLNTEAFF. CDR3 coding DNA: TGTGCCAGCAGCCAAGGGTCCGGGCGGCTGAACACTGAAGCTTTCTTT.